This T cell receptor (beta chain) emerged from a study of identical twins. The CDR3 extends over 16 amino acids. Trimming removed 6 bases at V and 2 bases at J, with 16 bases between. Study-wide points: Twin pairs had excess sharing that was weaker in beta out-of-frame sequences. Out-of-frame alpha sequences shared by twins showed excess low generation probability. Beta clonotypes that were abundant in cord blood contained fewer insertions, a pattern absent from memory repertoires.

Many counts were recorded for this clonotype. Its target is unknown. Unique molecular identifiers were present on the cDNA, and a universal primer site came from template switching. TCRdb reprocessed the 5' RACE reads via MiXCR and lists one record per CDR3 protein. The table has fewer than 550,000 distinct CDR3 sequences, about 16% seen once; the top ten hold about 0.47%. These data also featured in a second study, about yellow fever vaccine responses in identical twins.

The TCR was taken from a woman under 30 in good health. Sample: CD4+ T cells sorted from blood. The V gene is TRBV12-3 or TRBV12-4, the J gene TRBJ2-2, with D perhaps matching TRBD1 (7 bases). As DNA, the CDR3 is TGTGCCAGCAGGAGCACGCGGGACAGTAACACCGGGGAGCTGTTTTTT. Residues: CASRSTRDSNTGELFF.